This T cell receptor (beta chain) appears in the sequencing data of a study of cytomegalovirus exposure and HLA in healthy donors (dated by TCRdb to 2016 to 2017). General notes on the study: In an earlier analysis of around 540 of the donors, 250 to 300 Gb of sequence data and roughly 100 million unique TCR beta sequences from roughly 190 million T cells were reported. The T cell repertoires of 666 subjects were profiled by immunosequencing and related to cytomegalovirus serostatus. A later analysis re-analyzed previously published TCR beta repertoires from 550 to 700 donors and added high-resolution HLA genotyping to study TCR occurrence patterns. A later genetic analysis took genome-wide SNP genotypes for about 55% of the 666 donors and used that subset as a discovery cohort. The aim of the study was to test whether cataloging public T cell receptors could identify signatures of past pathogen exposure. In an earlier analysis of a few hundred of the donors, high-throughput TCR beta sequencing was used to judge whether each TCR beta V gene segment behaved as functional or pseudogenic. High-throughput TCR immunosequencing, statistical association of individual TCRs with disease status, and machine learning were combined to predict cytomegalovirus infection status. Around 330 gigabases of sequencing data and around 90 million unique TCR sequences made up an early release that covered roughly 670 HLA-typed donors. About five DR-DQ haplotypes were handled as single units for association and clustering, since linkage in the cohort was strong. HLA typing included class I and class II loci at four-digit resolution. Of the 398 genotyped donors, 65% to 90% fell in the genetic ancestry cluster associated with self-reported Caucasian donors. Alongside the repertoire data, information on donor age, sex, ethnicity and CMV serostatus was compiled. Among some 400 genotyped donors of the cohort, an average of approximately 240,000 unique TCR beta nucleotide sequences were sequenced per donor, roughly 20% of them non-productive. In addition to the first cohort of around 670 subjects, a separate validation cohort of approximately 110 different subjects was used. Rather than drawing on any new phenotypic data, the later analysis identified candidate immune exposures from TCR beta sequences and the way those sequences occurred across donors. All discovery cohort repertoires had been generated on a single sequencing platform. Typing coverage differed by locus: A, B, C, DRB1 and DQB1 were typed in roughly 620-630 donors, DQA1 in 500 to 550, DPA1 in 600 to 610, and DPB1 in 472. The study at large found these results: A later genetic analysis associated a missense DCLRE1C variant with V-gene and J-gene trimming of TCR beta chains, and an independent cohort replicated the association. The study gave a list of more than 150 TCR beta chains associated with cytomegalovirus. Cytomegalovirus status was reported to be diagnosed by the classifier with high specificity and sensitivity in both the original and validation cohorts. In a later analysis, several top co-occurrence clusters were reported to appear linked to parvovirus B19, influenza, CMV and Epstein-Barr virus. Presence/absence analyses assumed roughly uniform sequencing depth across donors, an assumption that may not hold. At a false discovery rate of 0.05, a later analysis linked under 20,000 TCR beta sequences to specific HLA alleles. In a later genetic analysis, fewer N-insertions in productive TCRs were reported among donors in an Asian-associated ancestry cluster than the roughly 710-donor mean. In a later analysis, the rate of TCR association differed among HLA loci, with DRB1 alleles having the most associated TCRs and HLA-C alleles having the fewest. Correlated functional status among segregating V segments might be attributable to linkage disequilibrium, but an unknown experimental factor could not be ruled out. Most CMV-associated TCR beta chains appeared to be HLA-restricted in a later analysis, and the HLA associations seemed to be driven largely by CMV exposure. Because some donors lacked HLA typing at each locus, the association tests relied only on the typed subset. A cluster of highly shared sequence variants was judged likely to be a technical artifact of the sequencing pipeline. A later analysis found that HLA-associated TCR beta chains were more clonally expanded and had lower generation probabilities than equally common non-associated chains. Some IMGT-functional V segments, including TRBV6-2 and TRBV6-3, could not be distinguished by the 87-base-pair reads and were therefore excluded. Most TCR sequences were observed very rarely across donors, whereas some public TCRs were present in many individuals. The cohort was sequenced for TCR beta chains only, and without alpha or paired-chain data the features that could be detected were limited. When HLA alleles, especially DR and DQ, strongly co-occurred, attributing TCR associations to individual alleles was difficult. Some 15 rarely observed V segments, including chromosome 9 orphons, were excluded from the earlier analysis of approximately 500 of the donors because counts were too low. It was suggested by the authors that the approach could potentially be generalized to other disease states and immunological phenotypes. In an earlier analysis of about 600 of the donors, most TCR beta V segments appeared in productive rearrangements about 90% or about 30% of the time, broadly matching IMGT annotations. A further reported finding was that TCR beta sequences accurately predicted the HLA-A and HLA-B alleles for most subjects in the first cohort. In vitro tests confirmed that three of the cytomegalovirus-associated TCR beta chains recognize cytomegalovirus antigens. The only immune exposure information available for the cohort was CMV serostatus.

On this clone itself: Its binding antigen is unknown. Base qualities are not at hand, and no much larger clone is one base apart.

V is cut back by 4 bases and J by 5 bases, with 6 bases in the junction unmatched. The cysteine opens and the phenylalanine closes a CDR3 of 13 amino acids. CDR3 DNA only is kept here, 39 bases in frame from base 1. Reading the germline V gene gives CDR1 SGHDT and CDR2 YYEEEE. The cohort comprised some 700 healthy bone marrow donors. At the time of sampling, every cohort member was nominally healthy, though immune exposures that went unrecorded were likely present. The donor was CMV seropositive and was included in the group of approximately 310 seropositive cohort members. A peripheral blood sample was collected from each donor, and TCR beta sequencing was performed on peripheral blood mononuclear cells. Genomic DNA extraction from the blood cell samples was performed with the Qiagen DNeasy Blood Extraction Kit. The library was built by means of the immunoSEQ multiplex PCR assay. For the multiplex PCR, a mixture combining 60 forward primers for TCR Vbeta segments and 13 reverse primers for TCR Jbeta segments was used. The CDR3 region of rearranged TCR beta genes was amplified from genomic DNA with a multiplex PCR assay. The Illumina HiSeq System was used to sequence the amplified TCR beta libraries as 87-base-pair reads. The authors' pipeline ran thus. In a later analysis, tens of millions of unique TCR beta chains were counted across the roughly 610 repertoires, and around 10 million of these chains were shared by at least two donors. Raw reads were error-corrected and collapsed into unique sequences with a nearest-neighbor algorithm that merged closely related sequences to remove PCR and sequencing errors. To assign V, D and J gene segments, CDR3 sequences were aligned to IMGT reference sequences. For a sequence to be retained, at least a six-nucleotide match to both a V gene segment and a J gene segment was required. A rearrangement counted as productive if the CDR3 had no stop codons and remained in frame with V and J, and every other rearrangement counted as non-productive. Following IMGT convention, CDR3 was defined as the stretch from the second conserved V-encoded cysteine up to the conserved J-encoded phenylalanine. In an earlier analysis of roughly 610 of the donors, sequences lacking an unambiguous match to a single V gene segment were excluded. In an earlier analysis of a few hundred of the donors, a V segment was called functional when productive rearrangements were above 56.7%, and segregating when the standard deviation between donors exceeded 5%. A statistical classification framework was developed to diagnose cytomegalovirus status using the catalog of TCR beta chain sequences. A later analysis assigned V and J genes by comparing TCR nucleotide sequences with IMGT/GENE-DB human TR gene sequences. The TCRdist pipeline was used in a later analysis to assign CDR3 sequences and most-parsimonious VDJ recombination scenarios. In a later analysis, each TCR beta chain was defined by its CDR3 amino acid sequence together with its V-gene family, and reads without a unique V-gene family were excluded. In a later analysis, 450 to 600 highly shared, low-generation-probability nucleotide sequences were removed to address suspected cross-contamination and a sequencing artifact. A later analysis calculated a clonal expansion index for each public chain from normalized within-repertoire ranks of inferred template counts. A later analysis computed generation probabilities with a VDJ recombination model fitted to out-of-frame rearrangements, and checked the results against IGoR. Hypergeometric tests were used in a later analysis to score TCR-TCR, TCR-HLA and TCR-CMV co-occurrence, with a repertoire-size bias correction applied to the TCR pairs. False discovery rates were estimated in a later analysis by permuting HLA or CMV assignments 20 times. In a later analysis, co-occurring TCRs were grouped with DBSCAN, and TCRdist sequence similarity was added when clustering was performed within HLA-allele-positive subsets. For co-occurrence clustering, repertoires with fewer than 30,000 or more than 120,000 public chains were excluded, along with five repertoires with anomalous nucleotide sharing. TCRdb obtained this table from immuneACCESS and retained in-frame rearrangements with V and J assigned. These tables miss some clones; where compared with another copy, unresolved V genes account for less than half of the shortfall, and the remainder is unexplained. The DNA gave D and trimming, while V, J and clone size come from that table. This sample has some 140,000 clones in its table, and around 80% of those were observed once. Under 1.5% of the sample comes from the top ten.

The chain is encoded by TRBV5-6 joined to TRBJ2-7; TRBD1 lines up with 7 middle nucleotides. The sample comprised PBMCs. This clonotype was obtained from a male donor in good health and CMV-seropositive. Read as DNA, the sequence is TGTGCCAGCAGCCTGACAGGGTACCACGAGCAGTACTTC. It encodes CASSLTGYHEQYF.